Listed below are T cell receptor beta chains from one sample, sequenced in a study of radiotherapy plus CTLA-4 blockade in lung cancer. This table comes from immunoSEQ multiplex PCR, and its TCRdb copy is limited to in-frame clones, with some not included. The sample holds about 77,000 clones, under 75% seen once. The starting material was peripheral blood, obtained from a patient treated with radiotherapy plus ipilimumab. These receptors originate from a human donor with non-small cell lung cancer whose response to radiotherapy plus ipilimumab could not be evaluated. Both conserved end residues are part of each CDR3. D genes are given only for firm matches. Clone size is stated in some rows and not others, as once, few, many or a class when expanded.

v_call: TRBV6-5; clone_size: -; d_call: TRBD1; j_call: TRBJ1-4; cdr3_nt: TGTGCCAGCAGTGGATCGGGACAGGGGAGCGAAAAACTGTTTTTT; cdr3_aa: CASSGSGQGSEKLFF
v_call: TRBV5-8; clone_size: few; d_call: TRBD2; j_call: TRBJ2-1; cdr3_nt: TGTGCCAGCAGCTTCAGTGCGGGAGGGTACAATGAGCAGTTCTTC; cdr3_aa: CASSFSAGGYNEQFF
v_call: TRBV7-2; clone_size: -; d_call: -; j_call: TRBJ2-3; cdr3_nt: TGTGCCAGCAGCTTAGATGACTATCCGACGTTCACAGATACGCAGTATTTT; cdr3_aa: CASSLDDYPTFTDTQYF
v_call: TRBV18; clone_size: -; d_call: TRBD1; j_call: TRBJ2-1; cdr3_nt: TGTGCCAGCTCACCAGACAGGGCGAGCGGTGAGCAGTTCTTC; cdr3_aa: CASSPDRASGEQFF
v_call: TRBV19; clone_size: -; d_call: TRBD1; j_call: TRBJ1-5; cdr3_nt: TGTGCCGGTAGTGTCGGGACAGGCAGCAATCAGCCCCAGCATTTT; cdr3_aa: CAGSVGTGSNQPQHF
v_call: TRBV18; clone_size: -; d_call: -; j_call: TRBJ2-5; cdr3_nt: TGTGCCAGCTCACCTTATCTCGGGGAGGAGACCCAGTACTTC; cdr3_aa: CASSPYLGEETQYF
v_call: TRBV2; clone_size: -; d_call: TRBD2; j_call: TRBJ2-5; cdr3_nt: TGTGCCAGTAGAGCGGGAGTGGGGACCCAGTACTTC; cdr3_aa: CASRAGVGTQYF
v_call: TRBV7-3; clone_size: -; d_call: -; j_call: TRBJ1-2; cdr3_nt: TGTGCCAGCAGCTTAACGTACGGGGGGCGGGATGGCTACACCTTC; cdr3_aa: CASSLTYGGRDGYTF
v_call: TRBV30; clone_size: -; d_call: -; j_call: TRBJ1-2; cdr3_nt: TGTGCCTGGAGTGCGGGGGGAGGCTACACCTTC; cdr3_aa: CAWSAGGGYTF
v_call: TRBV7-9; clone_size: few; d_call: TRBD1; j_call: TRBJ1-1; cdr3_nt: TGTGCCAGCAGCGTAGGACAGGGGGAGGGAGCTTTCTTT; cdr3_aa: CASSVGQGEGAFF
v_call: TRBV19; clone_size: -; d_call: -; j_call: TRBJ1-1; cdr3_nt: TGTGCCAGTAACGAAGGACACCGGATTATGAACACTGAAGCTTTCTTT; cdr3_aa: CASNEGHRIMNTEAFF
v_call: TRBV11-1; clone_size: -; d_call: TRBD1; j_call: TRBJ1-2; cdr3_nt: TGTGCCAGCAGCCGACCGGGACAGGGCTATGGCTACACCTTC; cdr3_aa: CASSRPGQGYGYTF
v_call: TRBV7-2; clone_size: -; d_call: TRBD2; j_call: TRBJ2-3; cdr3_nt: TGTGCCAGCAGCTTACGTAGCGGGAGGCCCACAGATACGCAGTATTTT; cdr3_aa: CASSLRSGRPTDTQYF
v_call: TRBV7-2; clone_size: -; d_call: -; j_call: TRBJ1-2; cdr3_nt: TGTGCCAGCAGCCCCCGGTCCGGTGATTATGGCTACACCTTC; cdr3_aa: CASSPRSGDYGYTF
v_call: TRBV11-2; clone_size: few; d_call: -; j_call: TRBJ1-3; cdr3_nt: TGTGCCAGCAGAGGGGGGGGCGGTGGAAACACCATATATTTT; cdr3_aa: CASRGGGGGNTIYF
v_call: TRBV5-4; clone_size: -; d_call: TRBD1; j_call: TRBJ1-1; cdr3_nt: TGTGCCAGCAGCTTGACAGGGGGGAACACTGAAGCTTTCTTT; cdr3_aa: CASSLTGGNTEAFF
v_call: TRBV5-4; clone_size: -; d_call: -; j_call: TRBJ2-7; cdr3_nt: TGTGCCAGCAGCCGAGACAGGATTTCTTTCTACGAGCAGTACTTC; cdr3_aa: CASSRDRISFYEQYF
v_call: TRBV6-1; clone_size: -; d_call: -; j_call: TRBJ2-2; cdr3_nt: TGTGCCAGCAGTGGAGGAGGGGTATCGAACACCGGGGAGCTGTTTTTT; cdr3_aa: CASSGGGVSNTGELFF
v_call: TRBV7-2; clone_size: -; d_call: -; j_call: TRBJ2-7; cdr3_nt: TGTGCCAGCAGCTTAGTAACATACGAGCAGTACTTC; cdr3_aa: CASSLVTYEQYF
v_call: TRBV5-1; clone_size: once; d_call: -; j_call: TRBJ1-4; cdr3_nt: TGCGCCAGCAGCGTGGGAGGAAATGAAAAACTGTTTTTT; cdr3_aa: CASSVGGNEKLFF
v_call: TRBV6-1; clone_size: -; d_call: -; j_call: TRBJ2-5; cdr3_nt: TGTGCCATCAGTGAGTCGGGGGTTCGGGTTCGGGAGACCCAGTACTTC; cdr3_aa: CAISESGVRVRETQYF
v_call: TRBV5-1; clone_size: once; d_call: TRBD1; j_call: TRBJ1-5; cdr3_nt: TGCGCCAGCGGCTTGACAGGGGATCAGCCCCAGCATTTT; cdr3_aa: CASGLTGDQPQHF
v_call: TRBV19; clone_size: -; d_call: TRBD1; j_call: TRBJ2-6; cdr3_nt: TGTGCCAGTAGTATCCGACAGGGGAAAACCTCTGGGGCCAACGTCCTGACTTTC; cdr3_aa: CASSIRQGKTSGANVLTF
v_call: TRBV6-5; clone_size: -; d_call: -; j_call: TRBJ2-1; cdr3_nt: TGTGCCAGCAGTTACTCGAGGGCGAGGAATGAGCAGTTCTTC; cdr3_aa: CASSYSRARNEQFF
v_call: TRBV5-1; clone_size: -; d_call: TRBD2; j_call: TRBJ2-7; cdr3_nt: TGCGCCAGCAGCCGGGAGGGTTTCGAGCAGTACTTC; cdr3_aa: CASSREGFEQYF
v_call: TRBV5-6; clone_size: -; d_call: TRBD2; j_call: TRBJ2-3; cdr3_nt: TGTGCCAGCAGCCTCCGTGTAGGTAGCGGGGTATACACAGATACGCAGTATTTT; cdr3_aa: CASSLRVGSGVYTDTQYF
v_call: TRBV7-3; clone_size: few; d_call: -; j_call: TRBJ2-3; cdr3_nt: TGTGCCAGCAGCTCGTATAGGGACTTCACAGATACGCAGTATTTT; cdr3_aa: CASSSYRDFTDTQYF
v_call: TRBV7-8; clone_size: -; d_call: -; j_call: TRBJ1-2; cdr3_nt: TGTGCCAGCTCTCACCCGGCCAGGGAAAGAGGCTATGGCTACACCTTC; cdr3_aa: CASSHPARERGYGYTF
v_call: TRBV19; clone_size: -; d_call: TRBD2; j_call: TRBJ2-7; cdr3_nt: TGTGCCAGTAGCATGAGAGCAGCCCCGGGGGGGTCCTACGAGCAGTACTTC; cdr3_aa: CASSMRAAPGGSYEQYF
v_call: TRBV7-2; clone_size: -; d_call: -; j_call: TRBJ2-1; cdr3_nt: TGTGCCAGCAGCCCGAGTTGGCTGGGCTATGAGCAGTTCTTC; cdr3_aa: CASSPSWLGYEQFF
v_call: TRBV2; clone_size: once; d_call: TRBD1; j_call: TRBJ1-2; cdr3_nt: TGTGCCAGCAGTGTGACAGGGGGCAGCTATGGCTACACCTTC; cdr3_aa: CASSVTGGSYGYTF
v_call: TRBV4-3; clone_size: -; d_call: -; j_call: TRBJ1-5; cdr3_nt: TGCGCCAGCAGCCAAAACAGTTATAGCAATCAGCCCCAGCATTTT; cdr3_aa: CASSQNSYSNQPQHF
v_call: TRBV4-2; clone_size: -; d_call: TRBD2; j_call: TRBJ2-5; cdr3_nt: TGTGCCAGCAGCCCGGGCGGGGGGGAGGAGACCCAGTACTTC; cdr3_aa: CASSPGGGEETQYF
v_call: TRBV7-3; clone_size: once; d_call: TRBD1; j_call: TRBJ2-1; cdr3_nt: TGTGCCAGCAGCTGGACCGGGACAGACAATGAGCAGTTCTTC; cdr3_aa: CASSWTGTDNEQFF
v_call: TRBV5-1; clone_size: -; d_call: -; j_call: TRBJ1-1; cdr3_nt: TGCGCCAGCAGCTTAAGGGGGGGAACTGAAGCTTTCTTT; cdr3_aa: CASSLRGGTEAFF
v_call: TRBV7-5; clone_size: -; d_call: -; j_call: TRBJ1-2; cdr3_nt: TGTGTCAGAAGCTTACAGGGCAACTATGGCTACACCTTC; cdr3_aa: CVRSLQGNYGYTF
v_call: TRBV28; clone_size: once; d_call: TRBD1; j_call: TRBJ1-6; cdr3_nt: TGTGCCAGCAGTACACCGACAGGGGGGGGGTCACCCCTCCACTTT; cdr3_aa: CASSTPTGGGSPLHF
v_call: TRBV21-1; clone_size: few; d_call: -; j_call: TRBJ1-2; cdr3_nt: TGTGCCAGCAGCAAAGGGAGACCGCGTTATGGCTACACCTTC; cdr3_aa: CASSKGRPRYGYTF
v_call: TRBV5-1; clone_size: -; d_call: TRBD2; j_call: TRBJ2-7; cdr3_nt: TGCGCCAGCAGCTTCGGACTAGCGGGGGGGATCAACTCCTACGAGCAGTACTTC; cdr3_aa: CASSFGLAGGINSYEQYF
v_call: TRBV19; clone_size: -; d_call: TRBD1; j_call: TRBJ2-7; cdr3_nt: TGTGCCAGTAGTCCAGACAGGGGGAGGAACTACGAGCAGTACTTC; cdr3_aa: CASSPDRGRNYEQYF
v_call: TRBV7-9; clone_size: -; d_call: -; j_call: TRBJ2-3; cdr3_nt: TGTGCCAGCAGGGCCACAGGGTGGGATACGCAGTATTTT; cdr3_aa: CASRATGWDTQYF
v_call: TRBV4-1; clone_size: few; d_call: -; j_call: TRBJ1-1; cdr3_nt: TGCGCCAGCAGCCAAGGGGGGGGACCCACTGAAGCTTTCTTT; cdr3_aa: CASSQGGGPTEAFF
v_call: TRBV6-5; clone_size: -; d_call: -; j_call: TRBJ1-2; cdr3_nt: TGTGCCAGCAGTACATTCAGGGGTTCTGGCTACACCTTC; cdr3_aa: CASSTFRGSGYTF
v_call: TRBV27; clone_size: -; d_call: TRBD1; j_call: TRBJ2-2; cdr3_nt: TGTGCCAGCAGTTTTAAGGGGGCGAGACCCGGGGAGCTGTTTTTT; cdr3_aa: CASSFKGARPGELFF
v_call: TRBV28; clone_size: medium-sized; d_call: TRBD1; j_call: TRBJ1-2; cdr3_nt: TGTGCCAGCGACTATACCCAAGGACAGGGCGGTGGCTACACCTTC; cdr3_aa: CASDYTQGQGGGYTF
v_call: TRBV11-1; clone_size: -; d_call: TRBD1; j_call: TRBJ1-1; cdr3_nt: TGTGCCAGCAGCCCCGACAGGGCCAACACTGAAGCTTTCTTT; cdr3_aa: CASSPDRANTEAFF
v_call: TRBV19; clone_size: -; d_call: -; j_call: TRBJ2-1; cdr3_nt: TGTGCCAGTAGTAGCGGGGAAATATACAATGAGCAGTTCTTC; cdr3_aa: CASSSGEIYNEQFF
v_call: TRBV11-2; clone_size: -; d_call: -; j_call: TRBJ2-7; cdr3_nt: TGTGCCAGCAGCCCGAGGTGGGGACATCGAGGGCAGTACTTC; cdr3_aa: CASSPRWGHRGQYF
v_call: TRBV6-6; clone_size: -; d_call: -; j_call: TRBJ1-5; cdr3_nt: TGTGCCAGCAGTTACTCTCAGGATCAGCCCCAGCATTTT; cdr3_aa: CASSYSQDQPQHF
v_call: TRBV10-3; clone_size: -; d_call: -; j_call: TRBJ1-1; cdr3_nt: TGTGCCATCAGTGAGTCGACAGAGGAGGGGGCTTTCTTT; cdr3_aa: CAISESTEEGAFF
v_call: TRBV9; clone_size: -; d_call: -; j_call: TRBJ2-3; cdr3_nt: TGTGCCAGCAGCGTACGGACAGACCTTCCACCCACAGATACGCAGTATTTT; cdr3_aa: CASSVRTDLPPTDTQYF
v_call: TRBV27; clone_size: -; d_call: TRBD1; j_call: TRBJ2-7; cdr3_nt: TGTGCCAGCAGTTATAGGGGGCCCTCCTACGAGCAGTACTTC; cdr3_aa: CASSYRGPSYEQYF
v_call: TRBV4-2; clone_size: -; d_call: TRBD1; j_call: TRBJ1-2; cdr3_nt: TGTGCCAGCAGCCAACCGGGACAGGTTTTTTATGGCTACACCTTC; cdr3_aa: CASSQPGQVFYGYTF
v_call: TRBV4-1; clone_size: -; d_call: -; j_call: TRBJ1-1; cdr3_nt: TGCGCCAGCAGCCAAGTTCTGCGTACAGGCCCCATTCCGAACACTGAAGCTTTCTTT; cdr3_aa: CASSQVLRTGPIPNTEAFF
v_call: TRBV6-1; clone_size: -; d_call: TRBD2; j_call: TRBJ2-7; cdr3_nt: TGTGCCAGCAGTGAAGCAATCGGGAGGGCCTTCCTCGAGCAGTACTTC; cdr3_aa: CASSEAIGRAFLEQYF
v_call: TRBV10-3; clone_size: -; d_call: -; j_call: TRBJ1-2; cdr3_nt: TGTGCCATCAGTGGGGGGGGAGAGTATGGCTACACCTTC; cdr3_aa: CAISGGGEYGYTF
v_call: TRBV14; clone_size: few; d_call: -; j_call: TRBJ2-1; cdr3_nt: TGTGCCAGCAGCCTGAGGATCACGGCCAATGAGCAGTTCTTC; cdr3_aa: CASSLRITANEQFF
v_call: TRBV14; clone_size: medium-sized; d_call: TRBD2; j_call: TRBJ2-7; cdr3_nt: TGTGCCAGCAGCTCCAGCTTGGGAGGGTCCTACGAGCAGTACTTC; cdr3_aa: CASSSSLGGSYEQYF
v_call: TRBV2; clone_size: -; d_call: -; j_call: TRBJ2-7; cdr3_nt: TGTGCCAGCAGTGGTGTCACGAGCTCCTACGAGCAGTACTTC; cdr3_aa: CASSGVTSSYEQYF